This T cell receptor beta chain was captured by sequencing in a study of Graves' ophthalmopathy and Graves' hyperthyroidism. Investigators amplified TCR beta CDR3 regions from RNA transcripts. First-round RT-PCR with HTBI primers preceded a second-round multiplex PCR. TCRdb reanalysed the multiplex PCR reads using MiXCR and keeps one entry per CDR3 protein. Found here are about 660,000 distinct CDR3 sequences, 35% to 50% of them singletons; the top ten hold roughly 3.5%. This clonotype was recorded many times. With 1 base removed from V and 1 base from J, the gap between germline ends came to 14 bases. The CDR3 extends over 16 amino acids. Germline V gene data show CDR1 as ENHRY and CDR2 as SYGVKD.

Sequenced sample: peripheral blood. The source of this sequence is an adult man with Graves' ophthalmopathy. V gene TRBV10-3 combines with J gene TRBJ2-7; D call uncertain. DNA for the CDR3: TGTGCCATCAGTGAGTTCAGCGCACGGTCGTCCTACGAGCAGTACTTC. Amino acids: CAISEFSARSSYEQYF.